Listed below are T cell receptor beta chains from one sample, sequenced in a study of OX40 agonist ivuxolimab in advanced cancers. Only in-frame clones appear in the TCRdb table, and some are missing; sequencing was by immunoSEQ multiplex PCR. The sample has about 86,000 clones, roughly 85% seen once; the top ten hold approximately 1.5%. Sample: CD4+ or CD8+ T cells sorted from blood, taken in a trial of the OX40 agonist ivuxolimab. The receptors shown here come from an adult with an advanced solid tumor such as melanoma, head and neck, liver or kidney cancer. Each CDR3 is given without its conserved first and last residue. Clone size is not always given. Where it is, it says once, few, many or a class for expanded clones.

.	TRBV5-1	TRBJ2-7	ASSLQGAPSYEQY
once	TRBV7-2	TRBJ2-5	ASSPGTSRETQY
.	TRBV15	TRBJ2-2	ATSRTTPGTGVPGELF
.	TRBV11-2	TRBJ1-3	ASSLEGEAGNTIY
.	TRBV5-1	TRBJ1-6	ASSLDGDRGLGSPLH
.	TRBV11-2	TRBJ2-1	ASSVTGVEYNEQF
few	TRBV7-2	TRBJ1-5	ASSLGGGFQPQH
.	TRBV2	TRBJ1-1	ASTLLENTEAF
.	TRBV9	TRBJ1-5	ASSVGGAGQPQH
.	TRBV6-5	TRBJ1-1	ASSYSEGTEAF
.	TRBV28	TRBJ2-3	ASSFHRTGSSLPTDTQY
few	TRBV5-1	TRBJ2-7	ASSPYGLAERPYEQY
once	TRBV29-1	TRBJ2-2	SVLDRSYTGELF
.	TRBV7-9	TRBJ1-6	ASSLGATGIGRNSPLH
.	TRBV28	TRBJ2-1	ASSLPQAMMVRNEQF
.	TRBV19	TRBJ1-2	ASTIRGGGGYT
once	TRBV7-8	TRBJ1-2	ASSYLQANYGYT
.	TRBV5-1	TRBJ2-1	ASSLASRNEQF
.	TRBV28	TRBJ2-7	ASSHPPYEQY
.	TRBV4-2	TRBJ1-2	ASSPGRGGWIGYT
.	TRBV5-6	TRBJ1-2	ASSFPGTGNYGYT
once	TRBV21-1	TRBJ2-1	ARTGTSHNEQF
once	TRBV5-1	TRBJ2-3	ASRGTGGTDTQY
.	TRBV5-1	.	ASSPRGKIGLAETYEQY
.	TRBV28	TRBJ1-5	ASSSTGGGGIWAQH
.	TRBV10-3	TRBJ1-2	AISDPRAGRRGYT
.	TRBV5-1	TRBJ1-3	ASSFGQIPKGNTIY
.	TRBV7-6	TRBJ2-5	ASSPGASALQETQY
.	TRBV5-1	TRBJ1-2	ASSLEGNYGYT
.	TRBV29-1	TRBJ2-2	SVLANTGELF
.	TRBV19	TRBJ1-1	ASSISPGFSLSEAF
.	TRBV7-2	TRBJ2-3	ASSFDRRPTDTQY
.	TRBV5-1	TRBJ1-3	ASSLAGGVSGNTIY